Listed below are T cell receptor beta chains from one sample, sequenced in a study of T cells in Graves' hyperthyroidism and ophthalmopathy. TCRdb used MiXCR to reprocess the multiplex PCR reads, holding one entry per CDR3 protein. The sample shows a few hundred thousand distinct CDR3 sequences, roughly 15% of them seen only once. The source material was blood. The receptors were sampled from a woman aged 60-70 years with Graves' ophthalmopathy. The CDR3 runs from the conserved cysteine through the conserved F or W. The D gene is left open where the match is weak. Rows give clone size only sometimes, using once, few, many, or a class for an expanded clone.

D gene,clone size,V gene,J gene,CDR3 DNA,CDR3 protein
TRBD2,many,TRBV7-8,TRBJ2-1,TGTGCCAGCAGTCCTCCTACTAGCGGGAGAGTCAATGAGCAGTTCTTC,CASSPPTSGRVNEQFF
NA,many,TRBV3-1,TRBJ2-1,TGTGCCAGCAGCCAAAACTTTTACAATGAGCAGTTCTTC,CASSQNFYNEQFF
TRBD2,many,TRBV7-9,TRBJ2-7,TGTGCCAGCAGCTCGGGACGACTAGCGGCCTACGAGCAGTACTTC,CASSSGRLAAYEQYF
NA,few,TRBV5-1,TRBJ1-2,TGCGCCAGCAGCTTGAGTCAGAACTATGGCTACACCTTC,CASSLSQNYGYTF
TRBD2,many,TRBV9,TRBJ2-7,TGTGCCAGCAGCGTAGAGGTTACTAGCGGCTACGAGCAGTACTTC,CASSVEVTSGYEQYF
NA,many,TRBV20-1,TRBJ2-1,TGCAGTGCTTTCGACGACGATAGCGTGAGCTCCTACAATGAGCAGTTCTTC,CSAFDDDSVSSYNEQFF
NA,many,TRBV30,TRBJ2-7,TGTGCCTGGAGTTCCCGCTACGAGCAGTACTTC,CAWSSRYEQYF
NA,many,TRBV29-1,TRBJ2-5,TGCAGCGCCGAGCGGGACAGAAAAGAGACCCAGTACTTC,CSAERDRKETQYF
TRBD2,many,TRBV7-9,TRBJ2-3,TGTGCCAGCAGCTTAGTAACTAGCGGGAACGCAGATACGCAGTATTTT,CASSLVTSGNADTQYF
TRBD1,NA,TRBV9,TRBJ2-2,TGTGCCAGCTCATCCGGGACAGGGGGCCGGACCGGGGAGCTGTTTTTT,CASSSGTGGRTGELFF
TRBD1,many,TRBV2,TRBJ2-1,TGTGCCAGTCCGGGACAGGGTAACCATGAGCAGTTCTTC,CASPGQGNHEQFF
NA,NA,TRBV4-1,TRBJ1-5,TGCGCCAGCAGCCCCCCGGACAGCTACAATCAGCCCCAGCATTTT,CASSPPDSYNQPQHF
TRBD2,NA,TRBV5-1,TRBJ2-1,TGCGCCAGCAGCTTGCTTCTAGCGGGAGGGGGTGAGCAGTTCTTC,CASSLLLAGGGEQFF
TRBD1,many,TRBV2,TRBJ2-1,TGTGCCAGCAGTGAAGTTTTAGGCAGGGGGCTATGGTTCTTC,CASSEVLGRGLWFF
NA,many,TRBV6-1,TRBJ1-2,TGTGCCAGCAGAGTAGTGTGGGGCTACACCTTC,CASRVVWGYTF
TRBD1,many,TRBV5-1,TRBJ2-3,TGCGCCAGCAATCGCGCAGACAGGGCAGATACGCAGTATTTT,CASNRADRADTQYF
TRBD2,few,TRBV28,TRBJ2-7,TGTGCCAGCAGTTCTAACTTGCAGCGGGAGTCCCCTGCGGCATACGAGCAGTACTTC,CASSSNLQRESPAAYEQYF
NA,few,TRBV10-3,TRBJ2-7,TGTGCCATCAGTGAGTCGGGAAGCTTCTACGAGCAGTACTTC,CAISESGSFYEQYF
NA,few,TRBV10-3,TRBJ1-1,TGTGCCATCAGGGGTATGGCGGGTATGGGCACTGAAGCTTTCTTT,CAIRGMAGMGTEAFF
NA,NA,TRBV27,TRBJ1-2,TGTGCCAGCAGTTTAATGGGGAAAGCTAACTATGGCTACACCTTC,CASSLMGKANYGYTF
TRBD2,many,TRBV27,TRBJ2-2,TGTGCCAGCAGTTTATATGGGACTAGCGCCTACACCGGGGAGCTGTTTTTT,CASSLYGTSAYTGELFF
NA,many,TRBV2,TRBJ1-4,TGTGCCAGCAGCGAGGACAGACCTAATGAAAAACTGTTTTTT,CASSEDRPNEKLFF
NA,many,TRBV7-8,TRBJ1-1,TGTGCCAGCAGTTCTCACACTGAAGCTTTCTTT,CASSSHTEAFF
TRBD1,many,TRBV6-2/TRBV6-3,TRBJ1-5,TGTGCCAGCAGTTACAGCGACAGGGGCAATCAGCCCCAGCATTTT,CASSYSDRGNQPQHF
TRBD2,many,TRBV19,TRBJ2-7,TGTGCCAGTAGTATCGAAACTAGCGGTACTTACGAGCAGTACTTC,CASSIETSGTYEQYF
TRBD2,NA,TRBV7-9,TRBJ2-7,TGTGCCAGCAGCCGACTAGCGGGAACTGAGCAGTACTTC,CASSRLAGTEQYF
TRBD2,many,TRBV6-5,TRBJ2-3,TGTGCCAGCAGTTACGTCAGGGCCGAACTAGCGGGAGATACGCAGTATTTT,CASSYVRAELAGDTQYF
TRBD1,few,TRBV4-2,TRBJ2-3,TGTGCCAGCAGCCAAGATCGAAGGGGACAGGGGCGCACAGATACGCAGTATTTT,CASSQDRRGQGRTDTQYF
TRBD1,few,TRBV7-2,TRBJ1-3,TGTGCCAGCAACCCGGGACAGGGTGCTCACACCATATATTTT,CASNPGQGAHTIYF
TRBD1,NA,TRBV11-2,TRBJ2-3,TGTGCCAGCAGCGTGGCGGGACAGGGCGATACGCAGTATTTT,CASSVAGQGDTQYF
TRBD1,NA,TRBV29-1,TRBJ2-7,TGCAGCGTACGGGACAGATCCTACGAGCAGTACTTC,CSVRDRSYEQYF